This T cell receptor beta chain was obtained from a study of T cells in narcolepsy. The study, taken as a whole, reports: HCRT-specific and TRIB2-specific autoreactive clonotypes appeared among same-patient CSF and blood CD4+ clonotypes.

In the case of this clone: Its antigen is as yet unknown.

The method was immunoSEQ multiplex PCR; TCRdb's version includes in-frame clones alone and lacks a portion of them. The sample comprises 25,000 to 35,000 clones, more than 65% of which are singletons, and approximately 6.3% rests with the top ten. CDR1 is SGHNT and CDR2 is YENEEA in the germline V gene. Trimming removed 2 bases at V and 5 bases at J, with 13 bases between. The CDR3 is made up of 15 amino acids. This receptor was obtained from a human donor in good health. The material sequenced was memory (CD45RA-) CD4+ T cells from blood. The V and J genes are TRBV11-3 and TRBJ2-1; possible D gene TRBD1, 6 bases. For the CDR3, the DNA is TGTGCCAGCAGCTTATCCCAGGGGTATAACAATGAGCAGTTCTTC. Protein sequence: CASSLSQGYNNEQFF. Using reference TRBV11-3 and TRBJ2-1 for the parts outside the CDR3, the full variable domain is EAGVVQSPRYKIIEKKQPVAFWCNPISGHNTLYWYLQNLGQGPELLIRYENEEAVDDSQLPKDRFSAERLKGVDSTLKIQPAELGDSAVYLCASSLSQGYNNEQFFGPGTRLTVL.